Sequencing of this TCR beta chain was carried out in a study of blood T cells in healthy people across ages (dated by TCRdb to 2013 to 2016). For the wider study: In model experiments, roughly one uniquely barcoded TCR beta cDNA molecule per two T cells was captured by template switching. Using deep sequencing normalized with unique cDNA molecular identifiers, the study measured how TCR beta repertoire diversity changes with age. The donors were divided into four age groups: young (average around 15 years), middle-aged (approximately 42), aged (around 67) and long-lived (nearly 85). To avoid experimental bias, donors of different ages were distributed randomly across sequencing lanes. The study analyzed two additional independent replicas of 1 million unique cDNA reads from the same blood draw for two donors, one aged 18 to 30 and one aged 80 or older. Beyond this particular receptor, the publication reports: The CMV infection status of donors was not known, potentially confounding age-related changes in expanded clonotypes. As age increased, observed TCR beta diversity per million T cells dropped in a roughly linear way, and a significant reduction was already evident by age 40. Estimates of total diversity based on one million sequenced T cells were considered lower bounds and underestimates. The percentage of naive T cells measured by flow cytometry correlated strongly with observed TCR beta diversity. Compared with the aged group, more naive CD4+ T cells, fewer expanded clones and increased TCR diversity were shown by the long-lived group, suggesting age selection. Since profiling was done on bulk unsorted PBMCs, naive and antigen-experienced compartments could not be conclusively compared.

Receptor libraries were prepared by 5' RACE. The sequencer listed for this sample is Illumina HiSeq 2500. The second PCR ran for about 6 to 11 cycles and used a J-beta primer mix along with a sample-barcoded 5' primer. A template-switch 5' adaptor carrying 12 random nucleotides introduced a unique molecular identifier onto each TCR beta cDNA molecule. Each sample yielded at least 3 million CDR3-containing paired-end reads. First-strand cDNA was synthesized from all RNA with the Mint cDNA synthesis kit, primed by a TRBC-specific oligonucleotide. Following uracil-DNA glycosylase treatment, a first 18-cycle PCR with universal primers M1SS and BC2_uni_R was performed on all cDNA. Concerning the study's data processing: Each sample was normalized by randomly selecting 1 million high-quality reads, each carrying a distinct molecular identifier. Instead of being binned into consensus sequences, reads that shared molecular identifiers were thrown out. MiTCR, run with a Q25 quality threshold and the strictest error-elimination algorithm, handled CDR3 identification, clonotype clustering and error correction. Lower-bound total TCR beta diversity was estimated with a nonparametric unseen species model using Euler transformation. TCRdb's own reprocessing of the public reads used fastp at Q25 and MiXCR and kept productive beta chains. Here each entry gathers all rows of one CDR3 protein and keeps the most common genes and DNA. These V and J calls originate from TCRdb's pipeline instead of the authors' own analysis. Present in this sample are 1.2 million to 1.5 million distinct CDR3 sequences, 59% of which were seen just once. In total, the top ten clones hold more than 6% of the sample.

CDR1 and CDR2 are read off the germline V gene as KGHDR and SFDVKD. From the cysteine up to the phenylalanine, the CDR3 has a length of 18 residues. Only the CDR3 region is kept as DNA, spanning 54 bases read in frame from base 1. V loses 4 bases at its end and J loses 0 bases; junction bases beyond the gene matches: 12. The donors were roughly 39 Caucasian individuals from Russia, aged about 6 to 100 years, who were systemically healthy. Each donor gave ten milliliters of peripheral blood, collected into EDTA-treated Vacutainer tubes. PBMCs were isolated by Ficoll-Paque density-gradient centrifugation, with at least 6 million obtained per sample. Total RNA was extracted from PBMCs with Trizol reagent, with at least 5 micrograms obtained per sample. The percentages of naive CD45RAhigh/CD27high T cells were determined by flow cytometry on a PBMC aliquot from every donor. The count of this clonotype is one. Its target antigen remains unknown. Nothing much larger sits one base from this clone, and base qualities are not available.

Input material: blood. Recombination linked TRBV24-1 to TRBJ1-1, and 8 bases in between align with TRBD1. This TCR came from a man between 18 and 29 years old in good health. This receptor carries the CDR3 CATSDLLPQGEMNTEAFF. The sequenced DNA is TGTGCCACCAGTGACCTCCTTCCACAGGGGGAGATGAACACTGAAGCTTTCTTT.